The T cell receptor beta chain described here comes from a study of blood T cells in healthy people across ages. CDR3 length equals 17 residues. With 4 bases removed from V and 5 bases from J, the gap between germline ends came to 23 bases. CDR1 and CDR2 (germline): LGHNA, YSLEER. With a J-beta primer mix and a sample-barcoded 5' primer, a second PCR ran roughly 6 to 11 cycles. Unique molecular identifiers of 12 random nucleotides labeled each cDNA. In TCRdb, the 5' RACE reads were re-called with MiXCR into one record per CDR3 protein. The sample contains about a million distinct CDR3 sequences, roughly two fifths of which appear only once. Only a few counts were recorded for this clonotype. Its antigen is undetermined. General study points: Because donor CMV status was unknown, expanded clonotype changes were possibly confounded.

Sequencing used blood. This rearrangement joins TRBV4-3 to TRBJ1-2; D perhaps matches TRBD1 (5 bases). This sequence was found in a man younger than 35 in good health. The CDR3 bases are TGCGCCAGCAGCCGGGCATGGGGCTCAGAGGAACATTATGGCTACACCTTC. Amino acid sequence: CASSRAWGSEEHYGYTF.